The clone carrying this T cell receptor (beta chain) appeared a few times. The data are from a study of T cells in Graves' hyperthyroidism and ophthalmopathy. At the level of the study: The blood sample was taken at first diagnosis, before treatment began.

Amplified regions were TCR beta CDR3 sequences from RNA transcripts. The primer set for the first-round RT-PCR of the TCR CDR3 was HTBI. TCRdb processed the multiplex PCR reads anew with MiXCR; each CDR3 protein has one entry. The sample records 600,000 or so distinct CDR3 sequences, 14% being singletons. Trimming removed 7 bases at V and 5 bases at J, with 15 bases between. Germline V gene data show CDR1 as SGDLS and CDR2 as YYNGEE. The CDR3 length is 13 residues. Specimen: blood. J is TRBJ1-1 and V is TRBV9; D call uncertain. This receptor was taken from a woman aged 45-60 years with Graves' ophthalmopathy. The CDR3 bases are TGTGCCAGCTCGGGGTTGGGAGTTACTGAAGCTTTCTTT. Amino acid sequence: CASSGLGVTEAFF. The full variable domain, in which reference TRBV9 and TRBJ1-1 provide the parts outside the CDR3, is DSGVTQTPKHLITATGQRVTLRCSPRSGDLSVYWYQQSLDQGLQFLIQYYNGEERAKGNILERFSAQQFPDLHSELNLSSLELGDSALYFCASSGLGVTEAFFGQGTRLTVV.